Reported below is one T cell receptor (beta chain). This sample stems from a study of graft-versus-host responses after intestinal transplantation. The authors plated approximately 200,000 CFSE-labeled responder cells with approximately 200,000 irradiated, violet-dye-labeled stimulator cells. CDR3 length equals 15 residues. Trimming removed 3 bases at V and 2 bases at J, with 12 bases between. Germline V gene lookup returns CDR1 MNHEY and CDR2 SMNVEV (reference sequence). Measured with immunoSEQ multiplex PCR; TCRdb has only the in-frame clones, and not every one. The sample shows 20,000 to 25,000 clones, roughly 44% of them seen only once.

Sequences were derived from alloreactive CD8+ T cells from a mixed lymphocyte reaction culture, sampled before transplantation. Subset: CFSE-low proliferating T cells sorted from approximately 6-day pre-transplant mixed lymphocyte reaction (GvH or HvG direction). The J gene is TRBJ2-3, the V gene TRBV27; D is perhaps TRBD2 (7 bases). The receptor was derived from a human patient who was an organ donor for intestinal transplantation. The DNA of the CDR3 is TGTGCCAGCAGTTTTTCTGGGGGGGCCACAGATACGCAGTATTTT. Protein sequence: CASSFSGGATDTQYF.